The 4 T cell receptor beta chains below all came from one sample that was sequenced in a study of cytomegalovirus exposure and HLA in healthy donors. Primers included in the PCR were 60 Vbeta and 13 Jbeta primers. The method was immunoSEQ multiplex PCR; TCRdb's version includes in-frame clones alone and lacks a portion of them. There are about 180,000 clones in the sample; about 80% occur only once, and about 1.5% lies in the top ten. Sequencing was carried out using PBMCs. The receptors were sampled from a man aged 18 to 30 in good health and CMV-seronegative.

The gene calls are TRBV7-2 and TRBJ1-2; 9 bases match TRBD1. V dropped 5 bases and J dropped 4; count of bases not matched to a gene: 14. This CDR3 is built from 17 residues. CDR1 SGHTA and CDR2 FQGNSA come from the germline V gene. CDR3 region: CASSPRWGQGRGYGYTF. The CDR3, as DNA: TGTGCCAGCAGCCCCAGGTGGGGACAGGGTCGAGGCTATGGCTACACCTTC.

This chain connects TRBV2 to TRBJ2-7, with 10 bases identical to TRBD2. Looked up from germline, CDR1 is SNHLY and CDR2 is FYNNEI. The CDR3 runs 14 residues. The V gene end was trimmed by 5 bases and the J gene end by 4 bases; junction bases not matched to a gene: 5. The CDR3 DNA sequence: TGTGCCAGCAGTACAACTAGCGGGACATACGAGCAGTACTTC. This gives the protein CASSTTSGTYEQYF.

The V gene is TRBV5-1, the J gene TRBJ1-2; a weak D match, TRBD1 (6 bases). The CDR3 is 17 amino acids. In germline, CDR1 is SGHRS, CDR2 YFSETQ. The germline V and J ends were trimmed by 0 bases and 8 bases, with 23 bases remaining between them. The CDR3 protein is CASSLVVWVTQGSGYTF. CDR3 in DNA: TGCGCCAGCAGCTTGGTCGTATGGGTCACACAGGGTAGCGGCTACACCTTC.

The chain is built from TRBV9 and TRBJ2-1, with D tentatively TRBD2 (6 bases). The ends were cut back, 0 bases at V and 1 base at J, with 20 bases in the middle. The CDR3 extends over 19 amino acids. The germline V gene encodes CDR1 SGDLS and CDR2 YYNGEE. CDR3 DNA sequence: TGTGCCAGCAGCGTAGGAGAATCCTGGGCTAGCGCTTCCTACAATGAGCAGTTCTTC. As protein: CASSVGESWASASYNEQFF.